The 5 T cell receptor beta chains in this list originate from one sample, sequenced in a study of blood T cell repertoires in COVID-19 (dated by TCRdb to 2018 to 2021). Library construction relied on the immunoSEQ multiplex PCR assay. The table was pulled from immuneACCESS by TCRdb, which kept in-frame rearrangements only. Such tables lose some clones; where checked, under half of the loss comes from unresolved V genes, and the rest has no known cause. The sample records 320,000 or so clones, 88% of which are singletons. 5% of the sample rests with the top ten. The sequenced material came from PBMCs or T cells enriched from blood (not recorded which). The receptors come from a man aged 25 to 40 who had recovered from COVID-19.

A word on this clone: One end of the junction fails to match germline, which may point to a read error. V gene TRBV28 combines with J gene TRBJ2-5; maybe TRBD2 (5 bases). CDR1 MDHEN and CDR2 SYDVKM come from the germline V gene. The CDR3 runs 16 residues. The CDR3 sequence: CASSPQRTIHQETQYF. The CDR3 DNA follows: TGTGCCAGCAGTCCACAGCGGACGATCCACCAGGAGACCCAGTACTTC.

The rearrangement uses TRBV7-9 and TRBJ1-1, with D unresolved. V lost 6 bases and J 5 bases, leaving 16 bases between the germline ends. Germline-derived CDR1 and CDR2 are SEHNR and FQNEAQ (reference sequence). The CDR3 runs 14 residues. The CDR3 nucleotides read TGTGCCAGCAGGGTGGGAGGGTCGGAAACTGAAGCTTTCTTT. This translates into CASRVGGSETEAFF.

V is TRBV5-6 and J is TRBJ1-2; D is unclear. The length of the CDR3 is 13 residues. V was clipped by 4 bases and J by 6 bases, with 13 bases between them. Germline V gene lookup returns CDR1 SGHDT and CDR2 YYEEEE. CDR3 DNA: TGTGCCAGCAGCCTCGGGAGTCCTAATGGCTACACCTTC. Its translation is CASSLGSPNGYTF.

The J gene is TRBJ1-2, the V gene TRBV25-1; D not certain. V was clipped by 5 bases and J by 7 bases, with 14 bases between them. CDR1 and CDR2 from the germline V gene are MGHDK and SYGVNS. The CDR3 totals 13 residues. CDR3 sequence reads: CASSSALRSGYTF. The CDR3 DNA sequence: TGTGCCAGCAGTTCGGCCCTGCGGAGTGGCTACACCTTC.

This clone appeared once. This chain uses TRBV28 with TRBJ2-7; 8 bases map to TRBD2. CDR1 is MDHEN, CDR2 SYDVKM, per germline. J lost 3 bases, V lost 7 bases, and 2 bases had no gene match. This CDR3 region has 12 residues. This chain's CDR3 is CASTGGVYEQYF. DNA of the CDR3: TGTGCCAGCACGGGGGGGGTCTACGAGCAGTACTTC.